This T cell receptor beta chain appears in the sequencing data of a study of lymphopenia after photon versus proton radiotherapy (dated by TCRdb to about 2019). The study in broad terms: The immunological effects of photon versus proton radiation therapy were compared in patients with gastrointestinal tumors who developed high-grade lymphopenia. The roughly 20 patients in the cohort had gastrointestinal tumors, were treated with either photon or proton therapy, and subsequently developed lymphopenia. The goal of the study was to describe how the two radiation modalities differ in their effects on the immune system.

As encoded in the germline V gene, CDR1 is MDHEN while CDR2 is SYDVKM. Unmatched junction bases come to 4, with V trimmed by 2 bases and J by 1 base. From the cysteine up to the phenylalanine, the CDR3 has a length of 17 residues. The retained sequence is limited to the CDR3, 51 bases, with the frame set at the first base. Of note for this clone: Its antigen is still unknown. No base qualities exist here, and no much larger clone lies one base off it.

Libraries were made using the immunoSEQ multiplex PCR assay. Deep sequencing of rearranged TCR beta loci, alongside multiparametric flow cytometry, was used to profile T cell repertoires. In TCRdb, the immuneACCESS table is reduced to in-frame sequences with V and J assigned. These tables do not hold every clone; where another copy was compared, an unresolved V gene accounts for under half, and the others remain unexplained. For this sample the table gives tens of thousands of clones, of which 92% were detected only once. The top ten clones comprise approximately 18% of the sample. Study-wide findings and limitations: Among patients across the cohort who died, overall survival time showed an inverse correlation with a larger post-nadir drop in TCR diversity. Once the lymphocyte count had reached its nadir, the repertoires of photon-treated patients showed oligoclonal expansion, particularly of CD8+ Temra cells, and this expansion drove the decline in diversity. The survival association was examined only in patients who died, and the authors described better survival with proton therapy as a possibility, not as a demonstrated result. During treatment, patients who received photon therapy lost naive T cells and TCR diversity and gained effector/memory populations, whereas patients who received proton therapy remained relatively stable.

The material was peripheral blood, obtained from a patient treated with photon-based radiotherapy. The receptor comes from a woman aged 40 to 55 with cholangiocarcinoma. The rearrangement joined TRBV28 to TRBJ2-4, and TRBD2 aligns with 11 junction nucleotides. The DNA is TGTGCCAGCAGTTTACAGTTAGCGGGAGGGGCCAAAAACATTCAGTACTTC. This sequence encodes CASSLQLAGGAKNIQYF. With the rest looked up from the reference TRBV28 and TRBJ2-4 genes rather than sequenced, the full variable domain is DVKVTQSSRYLVKRTGEKVFLECVQDMDHENMFWYRQDPGLGLRLIYFSYDVKMKEKGDIPEGYSVSREKKERFSLILESASTNQTSMYLCASSLQLAGGAKNIQYFGAGTRLSVL.